This T cell receptor beta chain was identified in a study of blood T cells in healthy people across ages. A second about 6 to 12 cycle PCR used barcoded and J-beta primers. TCRdb re-called the 5' RACE reads through MiXCR, storing one row per CDR3 protein. The table shows roughly 730,000 distinct CDR3 sequences, with approximately 60% occurring only once. Germline CDR1 is MNHEY and CDR2 is SMNVEV (reference sequence). Deletions cut 3 bases from V and 6 bases from J, with 15 bases between. This CDR3 contains 14 residues. The clonotype was recovered from a man between 35 and 55 years old in good health. The rearrangement uses TRBV27 and TRBJ2-7; no reliable D call. What was sequenced was blood. CDR3: CASSFGRQSGEQYF. CDR3 DNA: TGTGCCAGCAGTTTCGGCAGGCAGTCTGGCGAGCAGTACTTC.